Listed here are 8 T cell receptor beta chains from one sample, sequenced in a study of cytomegalovirus exposure and HLA in healthy donors. 13 Jbeta primers and 60 Vbeta primers were used for the PCR. Clones were read by immunoSEQ multiplex PCR, and TCRdb kept only the in-frame ones, dropping some. The data hold approximately 82,000 clones, with approximately 60% observed a single time. The sequenced sample consisted of PBMCs. Receptor source: a woman aged 30 to 39 in good health and CMV-seropositive.

This clone was recorded a few times. This chain joins TRBV6-6 and TRBJ1-6, with D possibly matching TRBD1 (5 bases). Trimming took 0 bases from V and 8 from J, leaving 14 bases between them. The CDR3 has 16 amino acids. Germline CDR1 is MNHNY and CDR2 is SVGAGI (reference sequence). CDR3 residues: CASSYSIQGEDSPLHF. As DNA, the CDR3 is TGTGCCAGCAGTTACTCGATCCAAGGGGAGGATTCACCCCTCCACTTT.

The rearrangement joins TRBV28 to TRBJ1-3; D perhaps matches TRBD1 (5 bases). In germline, CDR1 is MDHEN, CDR2 SYDVKM. The CDR3 sequence is 19 residues long. V lost 4 bases and J 0 bases, leaving 22 bases between the germline ends. The CDR3 DNA sequence: TGTGCCAGCAGTTCCCACCTGGGGGGAAGGGAATCCTCTGGAAACACCATATATTTT. Protein sequence: CASSSHLGGRESSGNTIYF. Complete variable domain (other parts from reference TRBV28 and TRBJ1-3): DVKVTQSSRYLVKRTGEKVFLECVQDMDHENMFWYRQDPGLGLRLIYFSYDVKMKEKGDIPEGYSVSREKKERFSLILESASTNQTSMYLCASSSHLGGRESSGNTIYFGEGSWLTVV.

The J gene is TRBJ1-1, the V gene TRBV18, with 9 bases lining up with TRBD1. After removal of 3 bases from V and 5 bases from J, the junction contained 7 bases not matched to a gene. The CDR3 is made up of 15 amino acids. In germline, CDR1 is KGHSH, CDR2 LQKENI. In DNA form, the CDR3 reads TGTGCCAGCTCACCGTCGACAGGGGGAAGGACTGAAGCTTTCTTT. Amino acid sequence: CASSPSTGGRTEAFF.

This clone is a singleton in its sample. The chain has TRBV5-1 and TRBJ2-1; 8 positions match TRBD1. CDR3 length: 14 amino acids. Unmatched junction bases numbered 4, after V lost 0 bases and J lost 8 bases. Germline V gene data show CDR1 as SGHRS and CDR2 as YFSETQ. The CDR3 sequence: CASSLGTQGDEQFF. CDR3 coding DNA: TGCGCCAGCAGCTTGGGCACACAGGGGGATGAGCAGTTCTTC.

This chain links TRBV5-8 with TRBJ2-5; possible D gene TRBD1, 5 bases. V lost 5 bases, J lost 3 bases, and 11 bases lay in between. This CDR3 comprises 13 residues. Germline V gene lookup returns CDR1 SGHTS and CDR2 YDEGEE. The CDR3 region is CASRGQGEETQYF. The CDR3 DNA is TGTGCCAGCAGGGGGCAGGGCGAAGAGACCCAGTACTTC.

The J gene is TRBJ1-1, the V gene TRBV4-1; 7 nucleotides align to TRBD1. Germline CDR1 MGHRA, CDR2 YSYEKL. This CDR3 comprises 13 residues. V lost 4 bases, J lost 7 bases, and 6 bases stayed unmatched. CDR3 nucleotides: TGCGCCAGCAGCCGCGGGACAGCTATTGAAGCTTTCTTT. Amino acids: CASSRGTAIEAFF.

The chain has TRBV4-3 and TRBJ2-7; D is possibly TRBD2 (7 bases). Looked up from germline, CDR1 is LGHNA and CDR2 is YSLEER. The CDR3 extends over 16 amino acids. The V gene lost 3 bases and the J gene lost 3 bases, with 18 bases spanning the gap. The CDR3 nucleotides are TGCGCCAGCAGCCAGAGGGGAGGGGGACACTACTACGAGCAGTACTTC. This sequence encodes CASSQRGGGHYYEQYF.

In this sample, this clone turned up once. The chain links TRBV6-6 to TRBJ2-7, with TRBD2 identical over 8 bases. With 3 bases clipped from V and 1 base from J, the junction kept 2 bases outside the gene matches. CDR3 length equals 14 residues. CDR1 MNHNY and CDR2 SVGAGI come from the germline V gene (reference sequence). The CDR3: CASSYGTSSYEQYF. CDR3 DNA sequence: TGTGCCAGCAGTTATGGGACTAGTTCCTACGAGCAGTACTTC.